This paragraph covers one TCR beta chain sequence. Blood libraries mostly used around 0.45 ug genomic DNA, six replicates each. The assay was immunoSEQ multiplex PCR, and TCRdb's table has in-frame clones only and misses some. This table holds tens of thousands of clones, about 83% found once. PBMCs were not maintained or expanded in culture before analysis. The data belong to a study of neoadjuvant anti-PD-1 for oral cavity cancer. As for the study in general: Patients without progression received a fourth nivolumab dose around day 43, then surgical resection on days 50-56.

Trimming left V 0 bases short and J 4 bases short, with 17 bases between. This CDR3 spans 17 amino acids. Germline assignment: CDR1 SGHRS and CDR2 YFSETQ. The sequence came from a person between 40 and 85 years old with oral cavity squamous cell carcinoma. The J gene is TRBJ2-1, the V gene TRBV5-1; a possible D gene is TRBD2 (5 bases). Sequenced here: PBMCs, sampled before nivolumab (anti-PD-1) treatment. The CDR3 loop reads CASSLALDGGPYNEQFF. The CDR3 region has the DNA TGCGCCAGCAGCTTGGCCCTAGATGGCGGGCCATACAATGAGCAGTTCTTC.